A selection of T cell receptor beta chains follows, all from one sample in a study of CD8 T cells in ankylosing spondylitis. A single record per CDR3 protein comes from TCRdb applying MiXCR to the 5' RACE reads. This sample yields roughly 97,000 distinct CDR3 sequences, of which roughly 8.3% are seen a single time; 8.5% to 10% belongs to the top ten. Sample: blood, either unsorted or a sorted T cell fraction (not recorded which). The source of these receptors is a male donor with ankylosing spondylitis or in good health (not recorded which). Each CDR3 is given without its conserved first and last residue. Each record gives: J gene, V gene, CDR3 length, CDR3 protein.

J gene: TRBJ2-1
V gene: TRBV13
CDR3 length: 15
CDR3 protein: ASSFGSTSKSYNEQF

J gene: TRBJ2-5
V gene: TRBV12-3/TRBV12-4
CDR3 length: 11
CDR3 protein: ASSSLAQETQY

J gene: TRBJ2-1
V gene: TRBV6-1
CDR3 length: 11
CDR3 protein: ASTRQGLSEQF

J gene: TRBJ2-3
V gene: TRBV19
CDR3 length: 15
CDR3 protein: ASSKPGGPPGTDTQY

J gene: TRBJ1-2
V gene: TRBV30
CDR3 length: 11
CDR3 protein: AWSLKANYGYT

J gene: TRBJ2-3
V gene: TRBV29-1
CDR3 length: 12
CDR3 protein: SVAASPGAGTQY

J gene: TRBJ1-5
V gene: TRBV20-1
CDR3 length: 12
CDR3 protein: SARDSGQLQPQH

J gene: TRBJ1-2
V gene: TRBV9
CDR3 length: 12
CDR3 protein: ASSPRDSLIGYT

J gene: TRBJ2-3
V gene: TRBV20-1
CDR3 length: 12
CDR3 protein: SASTSGKPDTQY

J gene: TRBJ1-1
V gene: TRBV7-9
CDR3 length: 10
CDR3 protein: ASSLDGSEAF

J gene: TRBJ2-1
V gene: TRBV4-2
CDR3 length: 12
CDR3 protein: ASSQDTPYNEQF

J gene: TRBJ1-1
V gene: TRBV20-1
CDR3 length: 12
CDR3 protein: SATPGGMNTEAF

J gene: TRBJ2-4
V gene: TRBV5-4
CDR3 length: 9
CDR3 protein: ASSIRDTGN

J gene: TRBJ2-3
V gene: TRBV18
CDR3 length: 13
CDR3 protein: ASSPRQGATDTQY